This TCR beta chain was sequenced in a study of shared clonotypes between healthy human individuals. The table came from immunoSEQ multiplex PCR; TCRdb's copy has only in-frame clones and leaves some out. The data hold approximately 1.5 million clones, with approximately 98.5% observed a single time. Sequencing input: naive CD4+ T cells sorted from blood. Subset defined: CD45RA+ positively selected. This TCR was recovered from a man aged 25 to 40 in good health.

Written as DNA, the CDR3 is TGCGCCAGCAGCTTGGACACCTGGGATACGCAGTATTTT. It is translated as CASSLDTWDTQYF. This sequence joins TRBV5-1 and TRBJ2-3; D uncertain. V dropped 0 bases and J dropped 6 bases, with 8 bases sitting between them. CDR3 length equals 13 residues. CDR1 and CDR2 (germline): SGHRS, YFSETQ.